This T cell receptor (beta chain) was identified during a study of blood T cell repertoires in COVID-19. Across the whole study: Donors in the United States, Italy and Spain gave samples during acute or convalescent COVID-19. Sources were T cells, B-cell-depleted T cells, or PBMCs; the material itself was cDNA or gDNA.

Germline V gene lookup returns CDR1 SGHRS and CDR2 YFSETQ. Between the trimmed V and J ends, which lost 0 bases and 6 bases, there was a span of 7 bases. The CDR3 totals 13 residues. Per the original data handling: The assay estimated nucleated cells by amplifying reference gene primers. TCRdb keeps only in-frame clones here, not all; method: immunoSEQ multiplex PCR. The V and J calls and the clone size are those of that table, but D and trimming were determined from the DNA. In the table there are about 69,000 clones, over 70% of which are singletons. This chain joins TRBV5-1 and TRBJ2-1; D remains ambiguous. This clonotype was obtained from a man aged 60 to 69 with acute or convalescent COVID-19. Input material: peripheral blood. Written as DNA, the CDR3 is TGCGCCAGCAGCTTGGCCTGGGCCAATGAGCAGTTCTTC. Encoded protein: CASSLAWANEQFF.